Below are 3 T cell receptor beta chains sequenced from a single sample in a study of tumor-infiltrating lymphocytes in primary liver carcinoma. With roughly 540 ng total RNA as template and a constant-region primer, TCR beta cDNA was made. Slightly modified ARM-PCR served as the procedure for the TCR beta libraries. These libraries came from three rounds of nested multiplex PCR. A C-beta reverse primer was combined with TRBV1-TRBV30 forward primers in the first two PCR rounds, and each round had 9 to 10 cycles. A single record per CDR3 protein comes from TCRdb applying MiXCR to the multiplex PCR reads. The sample contains just over 30,000 distinct CDR3 sequences, around 66% of which appear only once. It was from roughly 20-30 mg of unsorted bulk tissue that RNA and DNA were co-extracted. The specimen sequenced was liver tumor tissue from sampling region 3. The subset here: tumor region T3, left-lateral pole. Receptors were obtained from a woman aged 25 to 39 with primary liver carcinoma and hepatitis B virus infection.

This chain uses TRBV6-4 with TRBJ2-2, with D maybe TRBD1 (6 bases). The CDR3 is made up of 15 amino acids. Germline V lookup: CDR1 MRHNA, CDR2 SNTAGT. Trimming stripped 7 bases from V and 5 bases from J, with 17 bases between. The CDR3 region is CASTTGSNRTGELFF. CDR3 in DNA: TGTGCCAGCACAACAGGGAGCAATAGGACCGGGGAGCTGTTTTTT.

With respect to this clonotype: One end of the junction varies from germline; a read error may be responsible. The V call is TRBV20-1, the J call TRBJ2-7; perhaps TRBD2 as D (7 bases). In germline, CDR1 is DFQATT, CDR2 SNEGSKA (reference sequence). This CDR3 has 16 amino acids. As DNA, the CDR3 is TGCAGTGCTAGAGATTCGAACAGGGAGGGCACCTACGAGCTGTATTTC. Its translation is CSARDSNREGTYELYF.

For this clonotype: The conserved final phenylalanine or tryptophan is absent from the CDR3, which likely points to a read error. V and J are TRBV4-3 and TRBJ2-7; the match to TRBD1 covers 8 bases. CDR1 and CDR2 from the germline V gene are LGHNA and YSLEER. The CDR3 runs 15 residues. The CDR3 bases are TGCGCCAGCGGCCAAGATCGATGGACAGGGCGGGGGCAGTACCTC. It codes for CASGQDRWTGRGQYL.